A single sample gave rise to the 15 T cell receptor beta chains below, sequenced in a study of sequential checkpoint blockade in melanoma. Clones were read by immunoSEQ multiplex PCR, and TCRdb kept only the in-frame ones, dropping some. The sample lists 20,000 to 25,000 clones, approximately 82% occurring once. Treatment in this sample: randomized to nivolumab then ipilimumab (arm A) or the reverse (arm B). The specimen comprised CD8+ T cells sorted from blood (inferred from file names), sampled from a patient given nivolumab and ipilimumab in sequence. These TCRs come from a human donor with melanoma.

This clone was found a few times. This chain connects TRBV27 to TRBJ2-7; 9 nucleotides agree with TRBD2. CDR3 length: 18 residues. Germline V CDR1 and CDR2: MNHEY, SMNVEV (reference sequence). The J segment lost 0 bases and the V segment lost 2 bases, leaving 11 bases of the junction unmatched. CDR3 amino acids: CASSLGGKTSGFSYEQYF. DNA of the CDR3: TGTGCCAGCAGTTTAGGGGGGAAGACTAGCGGTTTCTCCTACGAGCAGTACTTC.

The rearrangement uses TRBV15 and TRBJ2-2; weak D call: TRBD1 (5 bases). V was cut by 1 base and J by 6 bases, with 12 bases left in between. Germline lookup yields CDR1 LNHNV and CDR2 YYDKDF (reference sequence). The CDR3 length is 15 residues. The CDR3 coding sequence is TGTGCCACCAGCAGAGCCGGAACAGGATCCGGGGAGCTGTTTTTT. Its protein product is CATSRAGTGSGELFF.

This chain uses TRBV7-6 with TRBJ2-6; D is possibly TRBD1 (6 bases). Trimming took off 4 bases at V and 0 bases at J, with 16 bases between the two ends. Germline-derived CDR1 and CDR2 are SGHVS and FNYEAQ. This CDR3 comprises 18 residues. CDR3 nucleotides: TGTGCCAGCAGCTCGGGCCCGGGGACATCCTCTGGGGCCAACGTCCTGACTTTC. This encodes CASSSGPGTSSGANVLTF.

This chain links TRBV10-1 with TRBJ2-3, with TRBD2 identical over 9 bases. From germline, CDR1 is WNHNN and CDR2 SYGVQD (reference sequence). This CDR3 spans 15 amino acids. The trim removed 2 bases at V and 2 bases at J, leaving 2 bases unmatched. The CDR3 region is CASSEASGDTDTQYF. For the CDR3, the DNA is TGCGCCAGCAGTGAGGCTAGCGGGGACACAGATACGCAGTATTTT.

A single count supports this clone. CDR3 DNA sequence: TGTGCCAGCAGCTTCGGCAGGCTGGGCTACGAGCAGTACTTC. As protein: CASSFGRLGYEQYF. V usage is TRBV11-3 and J usage is TRBJ2-7, with unresolved D. The V gene lost 3 bases and the J gene lost 3 bases, with 12 bases spanning the gap. Germline V gene lookup returns CDR1 SGHNT and CDR2 YENEEA. The CDR3 totals 14 residues.

The chain employs TRBV19 and TRBJ1-2, with 7 bases aligning to TRBD1. The CDR3 contains 15 residues. The V gene's germline CDR1 is LNHDA and CDR2 SQIVND (reference sequence). Trimming took 7 bases from V and 4 from J; bases not matched to a gene: 12. The CDR3 region has the DNA TGTGCCAGTACCCCGCCGGGACAGCTTAGCTATGGCTACACCTTC. Translated: CASTPPGQLSYGYTF.

The rearrangement links TRBV19 to TRBJ1-2, with D maybe TRBD1 (6 bases). Per the germline V gene, CDR1 is LNHDA and CDR2 is SQIVND (reference sequence). The CDR3 runs to 14 residues. Between the trimmed V and J ends, which lost 6 bases and 4 bases, there was a span of 15 bases. The CDR3 DNA sequence: TGTGCCAGTAGAGTCCCAGGGGTATCCTATGGCTACACCTTC. The encoded protein is CASRVPGVSYGYTF.

The chain carries TRBV29-1 and TRBJ2-2; D call uncertain. CDR3 size: 12 residues. V was pared by 3 bases and J by 1 base, with 3 bases between. The germline CDR1 and CDR2 sequences are SQVTM and ANQGSEA. This chain's CDR3 is CSVDLNTGELFF. DNA for the CDR3: TGCAGCGTTGACTTGAACACCGGGGAGCTGTTTTTT.

The genes are TRBV27 and TRBJ2-1; D is possibly TRBD1 (6 bases). Trimming stripped 2 bases from V and 9 bases from J, with 11 bases between. The CDR3 has 13 residues. Germline-derived CDR1 and CDR2 are MNHEY and SMNVEV (reference sequence). CDR3 sequence: CASSLVWGLEQFF. The CDR3 DNA reads TGTGCCAGCAGTTTAGTCTGGGGGCTTGAGCAGTTCTTC.

J is TRBJ1-5 and V is TRBV21-1; the listed D gene, TRBD1, was not tested against the DNA. TRBV21-1 is a pseudogene locus. This CDR3 has 14 amino acids. CDR3 region: CASSNDRSYQPQHF. The CDR3 coding sequence is TGTGCCAGCAGCAACGACAGGTCGTATCAGCCCCAGCATTTT.

V and J are TRBV18 and TRBJ1-5; no firm D call. The ends were cut back, 5 bases at V and 0 bases at J, with 8 bases in the middle. This CDR3 region has 14 residues. Per the germline V gene, CDR1 is KGHSH and CDR2 is LQKENI. CDR3 coding DNA: TGTGCCAGCTCAGAGGAGTATAGCAATCAGCCCCAGCATTTT. It codes for CASSEEYSNQPQHF.

J is TRBJ1-4 and V is TRBV27, with D uncertain. The length of the CDR3 is 14 residues. The ends were cut back, 6 bases at V and 7 bases at J, with 15 bases in the middle. CDR1 and CDR2 from the germline V gene are MNHEY and SMNVEV (reference sequence). The CDR3 bases are TGTGCCAGCAGACCAGACCGGGAAGGTGAAAAACTGTTTTTT. Translation gives CASRPDREGEKLFF.

This chain uses TRBV12-5 with TRBJ2-5; TRBD2 is a possible D gene (5 bases). The CDR3 is made up of 19 amino acids. Germline V gene sequence: CDR1 LGHNT, CDR2 FRNRAP. V shed 0 bases and J shed 4 bases, with 24 bases lying between them. CDR3 sequence (DNA): TGTGCTAGTGGTTTGGTACTGTCTGGGAGTTCGCCCCTCCCAGAGACCCAGTACTTC. It specifies CASGLVLSGSSPLPETQYF.

The chain couples TRBV2 to TRBJ2-1; D perhaps matches TRBD2 (6 bases). The V end lost 8 bases, the J end lost 11 bases, and 7 bases lay between the germline ends. Germline assignment: CDR1 SNHLY and CDR2 FYNNEI. This CDR3 has 9 residues. The CDR3 bases are TGTGCCAGCGGCGGGAAGCAGTTCTTC. Protein: CASGGKQFF.

The chain is built from TRBV28 and TRBJ1-1; 8 positions agree with TRBD1. The CDR3 is 16 residues long. V shed 8 bases and J 0 bases; nucleotides not matched to a gene: 11. Germline V gene sequence: CDR1 MDHEN, CDR2 SYDVKM. The CDR3 loop is CASPPADRGMNTEAFF. The CDR3 coding sequence is TGTGCCAGCCCTCCCGCAGACAGGGGTATGAACACTGAAGCTTTCTTT. The full variable domain, rest sourced from reference TRBV28 and TRBJ1-1, is DVKVTQSSRYLVKRTGEKVFLECVQDMDHENMFWYRQDPGLGLRLIYFSYDVKMKEKGDIPEGYSVSREKKERFSLILESASTNQTSMYLCASPPADRGMNTEAFFGQGTRLTVV.